The 21 T cell receptor beta chains presented below share a single source sample, sequenced in a study of Tregs in tolerant kidney transplant recipients. Using immunoSEQ multiplex PCR, the repertoire was profiled, and TCRdb retains in-frame clones only, with some absent. The listing contains under 35,000 clones. Recipients received nonmyeloablative bone marrow transplants from related graft donors, with transient mixed chimerism. The sequenced sample was CD4+ T cells from blood (PBMCs), obtained 24 months after the transplant. These receptors came from a human patient who received a combined kidney and bone marrow transplant. Certain T cells may be donor cells from the graft.

As regards this clone: The DNA ends 3 residues before the CDR3 does, and the rest of the CDR3 is filled in from the germline J gene. The chain carries TRBV7-3 and TRBJ2-3; 8 positions agree with TRBD2. V trimming: 4 bases; J trimming: 8 bases; junction bases outside the gene matches: 8. This CDR3 contains 14 residues. CDR1 SGHTA and CDR2 FQGTGA come from the germline V gene. The CDR3 loop reads CASSSGLGSGTQYF. The DNA read from the CDR3 is TGTGCCAGCAGCTCGGGACTAGGGAGCGGTACG.

As concerns this clone: The read halts 3 residues ahead of the CDR3 end, with the missing end drawn from the germline J gene. The chain has TRBV19 and TRBJ1-6; 7 nucleotides match TRBD1. This CDR3 is 15 amino acids long. After removal of 6 bases from V and 9 bases from J, the junction contained 11 bases not matched to a gene. Looked up from germline, CDR1 is LNHDA and CDR2 is SQIVND (reference sequence). The sequenced CDR3 bases are TGTGCCAGTAGAAGATCCGGGACAGTGGTTTCACCC. As protein: CASRRSGTVVSP. The complete CDR3 protein is CASRRSGTVVSPLHF.

As for this clone: Read sequence stops 3 residues before the CDR3 end, and the germline J gene provides the missing end. The chain recombines TRBV2 with TRBJ2-5; weak D call: TRBD1 (5 bases). Germline CDR1 reads SNHLY; CDR2 reads FYNNEI. This CDR3 has 15 residues. The V end was cut by 2 bases, the J end by 5 bases, with 15 bases between. CDR3 DNA (partial): TGTGCCAGCAGTGAATTTGGCAGGGCGGAGGAGACC. This codes for CASSEFGRAEET. In full, the CDR3 reads CASSEFGRAEETQYF.

With respect to this clone: The read gets to within 3 residues of the CDR3 end, and the germline J gene fills in the rest. The chain employs TRBV30 and TRBJ2-2; 8 nucleotides agree with TRBD1. This CDR3 contains 14 residues. After removal of 2 bases from V and 7 bases from J, the junction contained 6 bases not matched to a gene. Per germline, CDR1 GTSNPN and CDR2 SVGIG (reference sequence). The part of the CDR3 DNA that was read is TGTGCCTGGAGTCGCCAGGGGGCCGGCGGGGAG. As protein: CAWSRQGAGGE. The CDR3 in full is CAWSRQGAGGELFF.

In terms of frequency, this clone is medium-sized. The CDR3 extends 3 residues past the end of the read, so its final part is completed from the germline J gene. The chain uses TRBV5-1 and TRBJ2-2; a possible D gene is TRBD1 (5 bases). Germline V lookup: CDR1 SGHRS, CDR2 YFSETQ. Trimming took off 1 base at V and 7 bases at J, with 11 bases between the two ends. The CDR3 length is 14 residues. CDR3 DNA (partial): TGCGCCAGCAGCTTGATCAGGGCCGGCGGGGAG. Translating gives CASSLIRAGGE. The CDR3 in its entirety is CASSLIRAGGELFF.

Points on this clone: The CDR3 end is not reached by the read, which stops 3 residues before it; the germline J gene fills it in. This sequence joins TRBV29-1 and TRBJ2-7; 9 nucleotides align to TRBD2. This CDR3 is built from 17 residues. Trimming removed 6 bases from V and 3 bases from J; junction bases left unmatched: 18. Germline V CDR1 and CDR2: SQVTM, ANQGSEA. The CDR3 bases that were read are TGCAGCGTCTCGGGAAGCCTAGGGCGGGAGGGCCGCTACGAG. Amino acid sequence: CSVSGSLGREGRYE. The CDR3 in its entirety is CSVSGSLGREGRYEQYF.

Remarks on this clone: The CDR3 end lies 3 residues beyond the end of the read and is filled in from the germline J gene. The chain uses TRBV29-1 and TRBJ1-1; TRBD1 agrees at 7 bases. The CDR3 contains 15 residues. Germline V lookup: CDR1 SQVTM, CDR2 ANQGSEA. V lost 0 bases, J lost 1 base, and 5 bases stayed unmatched. CDR3 bases read: TGCAGCGTTGAAGACCAGGGGACAGCGAACACTGAA. As protein: CSVEDQGTANTE. The complete CDR3 sequence is CSVEDQGTANTEAFF.

Notes on this clone: The read falls 3 residues short of the CDR3 end, and the missing part is taken from the germline J gene. The chain is built from TRBV7-2 and TRBJ2-1; 13 nucleotides align to TRBD2. This CDR3 spans 15 amino acids. With V trimmed by 3 bases and J by 9 bases, 5 bases remained unmatched. Germline V gene sequence: CDR1 SGHTA, CDR2 FQGNSA. This chain's CDR3 is CASSFGLAGVGEQFF. Partial CDR3 DNA: TGTGCCAGCAGCTTTGGACTAGCGGGAGTAGGTGAG.

To note about this clone: The read ends 3 residues shy of where the CDR3 ends; the end is completed using the germline J gene. The chain uses TRBV30 and TRBJ1-5; D is undetermined. Per the germline V gene, CDR1 is GTSNPN and CDR2 is SVGIG (reference sequence). V was cut by 2 bases and J by 5 bases, with 7 bases left in between. The CDR3 spans 12 residues. CDR3 DNA, as far as it was read: TGTGCCTGGAGTCCAGGCGATCAGCCC. Translating it yields CAWSPGDQP. The complete CDR3 sequence is CAWSPGDQPQHF.

About this clone: Read data end 3 residues before the CDR3 end; the end is taken from the germline J gene. The V call is TRBV2, the J call TRBJ1-2, with 8 bases identical to TRBD1. This CDR3 has 12 residues. V trimming: 5 bases; J trimming: 7 bases; junction bases outside the gene matches: 3. CDR1 and CDR2 (germline): SNHLY, FYNNEI. The part of the CDR3 DNA that was read is TGTGCCAGCAGTCCGGACAGGGCTGGC. Its translation is CASSPDRAG. In full, the CDR3 is CASSPDRAGYTF.

Points on this clone: The observed sequence ends 3 residues before the CDR3 terminus, with the missing tail filled in from the germline J gene. The rearrangement uses TRBV18 and TRBJ2-1; D is unresolved. Per germline, CDR1 KGHSH and CDR2 LQKENI. The CDR3 runs 14 residues. The V gene lost 3 bases and the J gene lost 4 bases, with 10 bases spanning the gap. The CDR3 reads CASSPSPSYNEQFF. CDR3 DNA, as far as it was read: TGTGCCAGCTCACCCTCTCCCAGTTACAATGAG.

Concerning this clone: The CDR3 end falls 3 residues outside the read, so it is completed with the germline J gene. The J gene is TRBJ2-5, the V gene TRBV6-2 or TRBV6-3, with 7 bases identical to TRBD2. Germline V CDR1 and CDR2: MNHEY, SVGEGT. This CDR3 contains 15 residues. V was pared by 0 bases and J by 2 bases, with 3 bases of the junction left unmatched. The DNA read from the CDR3 is TGTGCCAGCAGTTACTCCGGGACTACTCAAGAGACC. The encoded protein is CASSYSGTTQET. The whole CDR3 sequence reads CASSYSGTTQETQYF.

CDR3 DNA (partial): TGTGCCAGCAGCCAAGCCCCCGCCTACGAG. Residues: CASSQAPAYE. Given in full, the CDR3 is CASSQAPAYEQYF. This rearrangement joins TRBV4-2 to TRBJ2-7; unclear D gene. The CDR3 is cut off 3 residues early in the read; its end comes from the germline J gene. The CDR3 length is 13 residues. Germline loops: CDR1 LGHNA, CDR2 YNFKEQ. The germline V and J ends were trimmed by 1 base and 2 bases, with 6 bases remaining between them.

Note on this clone: Read coverage stops 3 residues before the CDR3 terminus; the germline J gene supplies the remainder. The gene calls are TRBV7-2 and TRBJ2-7; D unresolved. V shed 5 bases and J shed 4 bases, with 9 bases lying between them. This CDR3 contains 12 residues. Germline CDR1 and CDR2: SGHTA and FQGNSA. The CDR3 spells CASSTNGYEQYF. CDR3 bases read: TGTGCCAGCAGCACAAACGGGTACGAG.

This clone is medium-sized by frequency. The read comes to an end 3 residues before the CDR3 does, leaving the germline J gene to fill in the end. This chain joins TRBV20-1 and TRBJ2-1, with D hard to call. The germline V and J ends were trimmed by 0 bases and 5 bases, with 14 bases remaining between them. The germline V gene has CDR1 DFQATT and CDR2 SNEGSKA (reference sequence). This CDR3 has 15 residues. CDR3 loop: CSAREWRLPNNEQFF. CDR3 bases read: TGCAGTGCTAGAGAGTGGAGACTGCCAAACAATGAG.

On this clone itself: The read is 3 residues too short to cover the CDR3 end, so that end is filled in from the germline J gene. This chain connects TRBV20-1 to TRBJ1-2; D might be TRBD1 (6 bases). The CDR3 extends over 13 amino acids. Germline values: CDR1 DFQATT, CDR2 SNEGSKA (reference sequence). Trimming removed 0 bases from V and 6 bases from J, with 11 bases in between. The sequenced part of the CDR3 DNA is TGCAGTGCTAGAGATGGCACAGGGCATGGC. This gives the protein CSARDGTGHG. In full, the CDR3 is CSARDGTGHGYTF.

For this clone: The read stops 3 residues short of the end of the CDR3; the missing end is completed from the germline J gene. The rearrangement uses TRBV5-1 and TRBJ2-2; a possible D gene is TRBD2 (6 bases). The CDR3 length is 17 residues. Germline V gene sequence: CDR1 SGHRS, CDR2 YFSETQ. Trimming took off 2 bases at V and 2 bases at J, with 16 bases between the two ends. The part of the CDR3 DNA that was read is TGCGCCAGCAGCTTCGATCTAGCGATCATAAACACCGGGGAG. It translates to CASSFDLAIINTGE. The full-length CDR3 reads as CASSFDLAIINTGELFF.

As for this clone: The read falls 3 residues short of the CDR3 end, and the missing part is taken from the germline J gene. This sequence joins TRBV5-1 and TRBJ1-2; a possible D gene is TRBD1 (5 bases). There are 13 residues in the CDR3. Germline V CDR1 and CDR2: SGHRS, YFSETQ. The CDR3 protein is CASSLGSGSGYTF. CDR3 bases read: TGCGCCAGCAGCTTGGGGTCAGGGTCGGGC.

Concerning this clone: The sequenced fragment ends 3 residues before the CDR3 boundary, so the rest is inferred from the germline J gene. The rearrangement uses TRBV29-1 and TRBJ1-4, with 9 bases aligning to TRBD1. V gave up 4 bases and J gave up 2 bases; unmatched junction bases: 5. The CDR3 contains 15 residues. Germline CDR1 SQVTM, CDR2 ANQGSEA. This CDR3 is CSVGTGGFTNEKLFF. The CDR3 DNA, read in part, is TGCAGCGTTGGCACAGGGGGCTTCACTAATGAAAAA.

With regard to this clone: Sequencing ends 3 residues short of the CDR3 end; the germline J gene provides the rest. V is TRBV30 and J is TRBJ1-6; TRBD1 matches 7 bases. CDR1 and CDR2 (germline): GTSNPN, SVGIG (reference sequence). The CDR3 spans 14 residues. Trimming cost V 1 base and J 8 bases; bases outside gene matches: 5. CDR3 region: CAWSDRGRHSPLHF. The CDR3 bases that were read are TGTGCCTGGAGTGACAGGGGACGCCATTCACCC.

Comment on this clone: The sequenced fragment ends 3 residues before the CDR3 boundary, so the rest is inferred from the germline J gene. The rearrangement uses TRBV20-1 and TRBJ2-7, with 11 positions matching TRBD2. Per germline, CDR1 DFQATT and CDR2 SNEGSKA (reference sequence). Trimming cost V 6 bases and J 4 bases; bases outside gene matches: 8. This CDR3 is built from 14 residues. The CDR3: CSALIGTSGYEQYF. The part of the CDR3 DNA that was read is TGCAGTGCCCTCATCGGGACTAGCGGTTACGAG.